This entry features one T cell receptor (beta chain) sequence. The antigen is undetermined. Some clones are missing from TCRdb's copy, which holds only in-frame ones; the method was immunoSEQ multiplex PCR. The sample holds over 75,000 clones, approximately 91% seen once. This entry is derived from a study of T cell responses to AZD1222 COVID-19 vaccine. Trimming stripped 3 bases from V and 1 base from J, with 14 bases between. This CDR3 region has 16 residues. CDR1 is SNHLY, CDR2 FYNNEI, per germline. Notes on the study in general: A reported finding is that nearly half of spike-specific TCRs target unmutated variant regions. Donors, mostly white British, included more females; clonal diversity was possibly underestimated. Repertoires were obtained solely post-peak T cell response. Following two doses of AZD1222, Spike-specific TCR breadth and depth rose.

The sample here was peripheral blood, taken on day 0 of AZD1222 vaccination. This sequence originates from an adult in good health. J is TRBJ2-3 and V is TRBV2; D uncertain. This CDR3 is CASSDSVAWGTDTQYF. The DNA of the CDR3 is TGTGCCAGCAGTGACAGCGTGGCATGGGGCACAGATACGCAGTATTTT.